Presented here are 26 T cell receptor beta chains from one specimen sequenced in a study of OX40 agonist ivuxolimab in advanced cancers. The repertoire was sequenced with immunoSEQ multiplex PCR; TCRdb's copy has only in-frame clones and lacks some. The data show some 62,000 clones, 92% seen once. Specimen: CD4+ or CD8+ T cells sorted from blood, collected in a trial of the OX40 agonist ivuxolimab. These receptors all come from an adult with an advanced solid tumor such as melanoma, head and neck, liver or kidney cancer.

This clone was observed a single time. The chain uses TRBV5-1 and TRBJ2-5, with unresolved D. Trimming shortened V by 4 bases and J by 4 bases, and 14 bases separated the two germline ends. Germline V lookup: CDR1 SGHRS, CDR2 YFSETQ. The CDR3 is made up of 14 amino acids. Written as DNA, the CDR3 is TGCGCCAGCAGCCCCGGTGGGATATTAGAGACCCAGTACTTC. Translating gives CASSPGGILETQYF.

This chain links TRBV29-1 with TRBJ2-1; D is tentatively TRBD1 or TRBD2 (5 bases each). The V and J ends lost 6 bases and 7 bases respectively, with 16 bases between them. The CDR3 runs 13 residues. Germline V gives CDR1 SQVTM, CDR2 ANQGSEA. The CDR3 protein is CSVSGPGRNEQFF. The CDR3 bases are TGCAGCGTGTCGGGACCGGGACGGAATGAGCAGTTCTTC.

The V call is TRBV7-9, the J call TRBJ2-1; 11 bases map to TRBD2. The CDR3 has 18 amino acids. Trimming cost V 4 bases and J 1 base; bases outside gene matches: 9. CDR1 is SEHNR and CDR2 is FQNEAQ in the germline V gene (reference sequence). The CDR3 sequence: CASSSDIRLAGSYNEQFF. The DNA for the CDR3 is TGTGCCAGCAGCTCAGACATAAGACTAGCGGGGTCCTACAATGAGCAGTTCTTC.

As to this clone: The junction shows a germline mismatch at one end, possibly a read error. Other DNA sequences in this specimen translate into the identical CDR3. The rearrangement uses TRBV30 and TRBJ1-6, with unresolved D. In germline, CDR1 is GTSNPN, CDR2 SVGIG (reference sequence). The CDR3 sequence is 14 residues long. In DNA, the CDR3 is TGCGCCTGGCGAAGGTGGGCCGAAAATTCACCCCTCCACTTT. It specifies CAWRRWAENSPLHF.

This clone was seen just once. The rearrangement uses TRBV5-8 and TRBJ1-5, with D possibly being TRBD1 (6 bases). The germline CDR1 and CDR2 sequences are SGHTS and YDEGEE. V was cut by 7 bases and J by 2 bases, with 13 bases left in between. The CDR3 length is 14 residues. The CDR3 DNA is TGTGCCAGCGCAGGACAGACTGGCAATCAGCCCCAGCATTTT. Amino acid sequence: CASAGQTGNQPQHF.

This clone was seen once. The chain links TRBV15 to TRBJ2-7, with TRBD1 matching 8 bases. The V segment lost 3 bases and the J segment 1 base; nucleotides outside the gene matches: 2. The CDR3 totals 14 residues. Germline V gene sequence: CDR1 LNHNV, CDR2 YYDKDF (reference sequence). The CDR3 DNA reads as TGTGCCACCAGCAGTTGGACAGGGTCCTACGAGCAGTACTTC. Its protein is CATSSWTGSYEQYF.

The chain is built from TRBV5-1 and TRBJ1-3; weak D call: TRBD1 (5 bases). The CDR3 totals 17 residues. Germline V gene lookup returns CDR1 SGHRS and CDR2 YFSETQ. V dropped 0 bases and J dropped 0 bases, with 13 bases sitting between them. The CDR3 coding sequence is TGCGCCAGCAGCTTGGCCACAGGCCGATCCTCTGGAAACACCATATATTTT. Encoded protein: CASSLATGRSSGNTIYF.

This sequence joins TRBV7-6 and TRBJ2-2, with a weak D call TRBD2 (6 bases). Trimming cost V 6 bases and J 0 bases, with 20 bases left between them. The germline gives CDR1 SGHVS, CDR2 FNYEAQ. The CDR3 is made up of 18 amino acids. The CDR3, as DNA: TGTGCCAGCAGAAAAAAGGGGACGGGGGACTCGAACACCGGGGAGCTGTTTTTT. Amino acid sequence: CASRKKGTGDSNTGELFF.

The chain uses TRBV5-4 and TRBJ2-6; D is tentatively TRBD1 or TRBD2 (6 bases each). CDR1 and CDR2 from the germline V gene are SGHNT and YYREEE (reference sequence). The CDR3 totals 19 residues. V was pared by 5 bases and J by 0 bases, with 21 bases between. The CDR3 sequence: CASRPGLRGESSGANVLTF. The CDR3, as DNA: TGTGCCAGCAGGCCAGGTTTGAGGGGGGAGAGCTCTGGGGCCAACGTCCTGACTTTC.

The chain employs TRBV13 and TRBJ1-2; 8 bases fit TRBD1. This CDR3 has 14 amino acids. Germline CDR1 is PRHDT and CDR2 is FYEKMQ (reference sequence). V shed 3 bases and J 8 bases; nucleotides not matched to a gene: 8. CDR3 bases: TGTGCCAGCAGCTTTGGACAGGGTTCACGGGGCTACACCTTC. Encoded protein: CASSFGQGSRGYTF.

This clone was recorded once. The chain joins TRBV29-1 to TRBJ1-1; no clear D. There are 12 residues in the CDR3. Per germline, CDR1 SQVTM and CDR2 ANQGSEA. V dropped 4 bases and J dropped 0 bases, with 6 bases sitting between them. CDR3 nucleotide sequence: TGCAGCGTTGCCGACATGAACACTGAAGCTTTCTTT. Its translation is CSVADMNTEAFF.

This clone is a singleton in its sample. The chain links TRBV6-6 to TRBJ1-2; D remains unclear. Trimming stripped 7 bases from V and 4 bases from J, with 22 bases between. Germline V gene lookup returns CDR1 MNHNY and CDR2 SVGAGI (reference sequence). The CDR3 is 16 residues long. In nucleotides, the CDR3 is TGTGCCAGCACTAACGCGATAGAGGGCATTAGCTATGGCTACACCTTC. Amino acid sequence: CASTNAIEGISYGYTF.

For this clone: Other DNA sequences in the same sample also yield this CDR3. This chain connects TRBV27 to TRBJ2-3; TRBD2 might be the D (6 bases). V was cut by 2 bases and J by 3 bases, with 9 bases left in between. Germline CDR1 and CDR2: MNHEY and SMNVEV (reference sequence). The CDR3 has 14 residues. CDR3 sequence reads: CASSLRGSTDTQYF. CDR3 sequence (DNA): TGTGCCAGCAGTTTACGGGGGAGTACAGATACGCAGTATTTT.

The chain uses TRBV9 and TRBJ2-7, with unresolved D. V shed 5 bases and J shed 4 bases, with 13 bases lying between them. The length of the CDR3 is 13 residues. The germline gives CDR1 SGDLS, CDR2 YYNGEE. The CDR3 sequence is CASSDNPTYEQYF. DNA for the CDR3: TGTGCCAGCAGTGACAACCCCACATACGAGCAGTACTTC.

The chain links TRBV11-3 to TRBJ1-4, with 10 bases that match TRBD1. The germline CDR1 and CDR2 sequences are SGHNT and YENEEA. CDR3 length: 14 residues. V dropped 3 bases and J dropped 7; count of bases not matched to a gene: 2. The CDR3 protein is CASSFDRGPEKLFF. CDR3 in DNA: TGTGCCAGCAGCTTCGACAGGGGGCCTGAAAAACTGTTTTTT.

V gene TRBV30 combines with J gene TRBJ1-1; 7 bases match TRBD1. This CDR3 comprises 13 residues. The V gene's germline CDR1 is GTSNPN and CDR2 SVGIG (reference sequence). J lost 9 bases, V lost 2 bases, and 9 bases had no gene match. CDR3 bases: TGTGCCTGGAGTCGACAGGGCGCGACTCAAGCTTTCTTT. Amino acids: CAWSRQGATQAFF. Supplemented by reference TRBV30 and TRBJ1-1, the full variable domain reads SQTIHQWPATLVQPVGSPLSLECTVEGTSNPNLYWYRQAAGRGLQLLFYSVGIGQISSEVPQNLSASRPQDRQFILSSKKLLLSDSGFYLCAWSRQGATQAFFGQGTRLTVV.

The chain is built from TRBV30 and TRBJ2-5; D possibly corresponds to TRBD2 (7 bases). This CDR3 spans 13 amino acids. Trimming stripped 0 bases from V and 7 bases from J, with 12 bases between. The germline V gene encodes CDR1 GTSNPN and CDR2 SVGIG (reference sequence). DNA for the CDR3: TGTGCCTGGAGTGTACGAGGGGGGGGGACCCAGTACTTC. This encodes CAWSVRGGGTQYF.

V gene TRBV19 combines with J gene TRBJ1-5; possibly TRBD1 for D (5 bases). V shed 6 bases and J shed 6 bases, with 21 bases lying between them. The germline V gene encodes CDR1 LNHDA and CDR2 SQIVND (reference sequence). This CDR3 spans 16 amino acids. CDR3 bases: TGTGCCAGTAGGGGGACCCCCCATGATCCCGGTCAGCCCCAGCATTTT. Its protein product is CASRGTPHDPGQPQHF.

The V and J genes are TRBV9 and TRBJ2-5; 9 nucleotides match TRBD1. The CDR3 has 16 residues. Looked up from germline, CDR1 is SGDLS and CDR2 is YYNGEE. V lost 0 bases and J lost 1; bases outside the gene matches: 4. The CDR3 DNA reads as TGTGCCAGCAGCGTAGTGACAGGGGGGGCCCAAGAGACCCAGTACTTC. It codes for CASSVVTGGAQETQYF.

This CDR3 reads CASSRLAGGGELFF. The CDR3 region has the DNA TGCGCCAGCAGCCGACTAGCGGGAGGCGGGGAGCTGTTTTTT. V and J are TRBV5-1 and TRBJ2-2; TRBD2 matches at 13 bases. Unmatched junction bases numbered 1, after V lost 4 bases and J lost 7 bases. The CDR3 is 14 amino acids. The germline V gene encodes CDR1 SGHRS and CDR2 YFSETQ.

The J gene is TRBJ1-5, the V gene TRBV27; 9 bases match TRBD1. The germline V gene encodes CDR1 MNHEY and CDR2 SMNVEV (reference sequence). Trimming removed 5 bases from V and 0 bases from J; junction bases left unmatched: 5. This CDR3 spans 16 amino acids. The CDR3 here is CASSKDRGYSNQPQHF. CDR3 nucleotides: TGTGCCAGCAGTAAGGACAGGGGTTATAGCAATCAGCCCCAGCATTTT.

This clone was counted a single time. The CDR3 loop is CAWSPGTGNQPQHF. The DNA for the CDR3 is TGTGCCTGGAGTCCCGGGACGGGGAATCAGCCCCAGCATTTT. The chain combines TRBV30 with TRBJ1-5; possible D gene TRBD1, 5 bases. There are 14 residues in the CDR3. V lost 2 bases and J 4 bases, leaving 12 bases between the germline ends. Germline CDR1 and CDR2: GTSNPN and SVGIG (reference sequence).

The J gene is TRBJ2-1, the V gene TRBV18; 11 bases agree with TRBD1. CDR3 length equals 17 residues. J gave up 4 bases and V 2 bases, and 7 bases lay outside the gene matches. Germline V gene lookup returns CDR1 KGHSH and CDR2 LQKENI. In DNA form, the CDR3 reads TGTGCCAGCTCACCATTTTTGGGACAGGGGGGATACAATGAGCAGTTCTTC. Its protein product is CASSPFLGQGGYNEQFF. The whole variable domain, remainder taken from reference TRBV18 and TRBJ2-1, is NAGVMQNPRHLVRRRGQEARLRCSPMKGHSHVYWYRQLPEEGLKFMVYLQKENIIDESGMPKERFSAEFPKEGPSILRIQQVVRGDSAAYFCASSPFLGQGGYNEQFFGPGTRLTVL.

V usage is TRBV11-2 and J usage is TRBJ2-2, with unresolved D. Trimming left V 5 bases short and J 6 bases short, with 10 bases between. This CDR3 has 13 residues. From germline, CDR1 is SGHAT and CDR2 FQNNGV. The CDR3 spells CASSAAQSGELFF. The CDR3 nucleotides read TGTGCCAGCAGCGCCGCCCAATCCGGGGAGCTGTTTTTT.

This chain joins TRBV11-1 and TRBJ2-3, with 7 positions matching TRBD1. The CDR3 is made up of 16 amino acids. The germline gives CDR1 SGHAT, CDR2 FQDESV (reference sequence). V shed 6 bases and J 2 bases; nucleotides not matched to a gene: 11. The CDR3 DNA is TGTGCCAGCAGTTCCCTAGGGGGCATGAACACAGATACGCAGTATTTT. Translating it yields CASSSLGGMNTDTQYF.

The chain links TRBV30 to TRBJ1-5; no clear D gene. The length of the CDR3 is 13 residues. The germline V gene has CDR1 GTSNPN and CDR2 SVGIG (reference sequence). Trimming took 0 bases from V and 4 from J, leaving 7 bases between them. CDR3 amino acids: CAWSVPGNQPQHF. CDR3 bases: TGTGCCTGGAGTGTACCAGGTAATCAGCCCCAGCATTTT.